Shown below are 3 T cell receptor beta chains from a single sample sequenced in a study of T cell clusters in autoimmune cytopenias. Approximately 40,000 genome equivalents of blood DNA were amplified for TRB. One tube held mixed TRB-A and TRB-B primer pools for touch-down PCR. TCRdb reprocessed the multiplex PCR reads and stores each CDR3 protein as one record, lacking DNA. Found here are approximately 8,100 distinct CDR3 sequences; the top ten clones hold about 5%. Sequencing was performed on peripheral blood. Receptors were obtained from a human donor with an autoimmune cytopenia or autoimmune hepatitis (not recorded which).

This clonotype is medium-sized by frequency. The chain employs TRBV30 and TRBJ2-1; the TRBD2 assignment by TCRdb is unverifiable without DNA. CDR1 and CDR2 from the germline V gene are GTSNPN and SVGIG (reference sequence). The CDR3 extends over 13 amino acids. This chain's CDR3 is CAWRAGGPSEQFF.

The V and J genes are TRBV7-2 and TRBJ2-5; the TCRdb call, TRBD1, lacks DNA for checking. Germline CDR1 and CDR2: SGHTA and FQGNSA. This CDR3 is built from 17 residues. This chain's CDR3 is CASSLLPGTPQDSTQYF.

The rearrangement uses TRBV5-5 and TRBJ2-3; the TCRdb D gene call, TRBD1, has no DNA to confirm it. The CDR3 is 16 amino acids. In germline, CDR1 is SGHKS, CDR2 YYEKEE (reference sequence). CDR3: CASSFRQGASTDTQYF.